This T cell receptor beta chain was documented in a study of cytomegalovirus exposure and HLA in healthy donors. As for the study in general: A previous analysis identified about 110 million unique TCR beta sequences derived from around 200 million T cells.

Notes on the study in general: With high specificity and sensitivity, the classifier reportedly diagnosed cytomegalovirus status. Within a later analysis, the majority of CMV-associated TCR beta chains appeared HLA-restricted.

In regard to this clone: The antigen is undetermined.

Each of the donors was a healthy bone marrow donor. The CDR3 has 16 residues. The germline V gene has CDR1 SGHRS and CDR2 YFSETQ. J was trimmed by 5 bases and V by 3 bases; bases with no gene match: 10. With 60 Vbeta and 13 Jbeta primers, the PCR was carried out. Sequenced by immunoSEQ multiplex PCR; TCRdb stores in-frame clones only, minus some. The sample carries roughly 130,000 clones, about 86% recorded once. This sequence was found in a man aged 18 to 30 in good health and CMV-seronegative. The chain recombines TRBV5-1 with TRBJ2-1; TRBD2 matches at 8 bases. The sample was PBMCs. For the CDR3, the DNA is TGCGCCAGCAGCTCGGGGAGGCGGGGGGAAAACAATGAGCAGTTCTTC. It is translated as CASSSGRRGENNEQFF.